One and the same sample provided the 10 T cell receptor beta chains below, sequenced in a study of identical twins. Using its own MiXCR run on the 5' RACE reads, TCRdb lists one record per CDR3 protein. The sample lists 700,000 or so distinct CDR3 sequences; 8% to 9% were seen once. These data are also associated with another study on yellow fever vaccine responses in identical twins.

Sequences were obtained from PBMCs. The source is a woman aged 18-30 years in good health.

V gene TRBV20-1 combines with J gene TRBJ2-4; D remains ambiguous. Trimming stripped 3 bases from V and 0 bases from J, with 12 bases between. This CDR3 comprises 15 residues. In germline, CDR1 is DFQATT, CDR2 SNEGSKA (reference sequence). The CDR3 nucleotides are TGCAGTGCTAGGGCTTTTCAAATAGCCAAAAACATTCAGTACTTC. Protein sequence: CSARAFQIAKNIQYF.

The J gene is TRBJ2-1, the V gene TRBV10-2; D possibly corresponds to TRBD2 (5 bases). Trimming took off 3 bases at V and 4 bases at J, with 13 bases between the two ends. Germline V lookup: CDR1 WSHSY, CDR2 SAAADI. The CDR3 contains 15 residues. Written as DNA, the CDR3 is TGCGCCAGCAGTGATAGTAACGGGAATTACAATGAGCAGTTCTTC. Translation gives CASSDSNGNYNEQFF.

The chain joins TRBV5-1 to TRBJ2-3, with 7 bases lining up with TRBD1. The CDR3 sequence is 13 residues long. Germline CDR1 and CDR2: SGHRS and YFSETQ. The junction had 5 bases not matched to a gene; V was cut back by 6 bases and J by 4 bases. In DNA, the CDR3 is TGCGCCAGCAATAGGGGGCCCGCAGATACGCAGTATTTT. Amino acid sequence: CASNRGPADTQYF.

This clonotype was observed a few times. V gene TRBV30 combines with J gene TRBJ1-1; D remains unclear. The CDR3 contains 12 residues. The V end was cut by 0 bases, the J end by 4 bases, with 6 bases between. Germline V lookup: CDR1 GTSNPN, CDR2 SVGIG (reference sequence). CDR3 DNA sequence: TGTGCCTGGAGTGTAGGCGGCACTGAAGCTTTCTTT. Its translation is CAWSVGGTEAFF.

The chain has TRBV10-3 and TRBJ2-5, with 14 bases lining up with TRBD2. The CDR3 totals 16 residues. Germline V gene sequence: CDR1 ENHRY, CDR2 SYGVKD. The V gene end was trimmed by 5 bases and the J gene end by 1 base; junction bases not matched to a gene: 3. For the CDR3, the DNA is TGTGCCATCAGTCAGACTAGCGGGGGGGGCCAAGAGACCCAGTACTTC. Protein sequence: CAISQTSGGGQETQYF.

In its sample, this clonotype was seen a few times. This chain links TRBV7-8 with TRBJ2-4; 10 positions agree with TRBD1. Germline trimming cut 5 bases from V and 0 bases from J; bases unmatched to any gene: 13. CDR3 length: 19 amino acids. Germline loops: CDR1 SGHVS, CDR2 FQNEAQ. The CDR3 protein is CASSPRRGTGEVAKNIQYF. In nucleotides, the CDR3 is TGTGCCAGCAGCCCCCGCCGCGGGACAGGGGAAGTAGCCAAAAACATTCAGTACTTC.

The chain links TRBV20-1 to TRBJ2-6; 9 bases fit TRBD1. The CDR3 runs 16 residues. The V gene end was trimmed by 6 bases and the J gene end by 2 bases; junction bases not matched to a gene: 8. CDR1 and CDR2 (germline): DFQATT, SNEGSKA (reference sequence). The CDR3: CSARPGTGTGANVLTF. CDR3 nucleotide sequence: TGCAGTGCCCGTCCCGGGACAGGGACTGGGGCCAACGTCCTGACTTTC.

This clonotype appeared a few times. This sequence joins TRBV20-1 and TRBJ2-5, with D possibly matching TRBD1 (6 bases). The germline gives CDR1 DFQATT, CDR2 SNEGSKA (reference sequence). V gave up 4 bases and J gave up 1 base, with 13 bases separating them. The CDR3 runs 14 residues. CDR3 sequence: CSATRDTSQETQYF. For the CDR3, the DNA is TGCAGTGCTACCCGGGACACCTCCCAAGAGACCCAGTACTTC.

This clonotype has at least ten counts. J is TRBJ2-1 and V is TRBV7-9; D call uncertain. Trimming shortened V by 5 bases and J by 10 bases, and 18 bases separated the two germline ends. The CDR3 length is 14 residues. Per the germline V gene, CDR1 is SEHNR and CDR2 is FQNEAQ (reference sequence). CDR3 coding DNA: TGTGCCAGCAGCCCTAGGACCCGTCCAGACGAGCAGTTCTTC. Translating gives CASSPRTRPDEQFF. Full variable domain (rest looked up from reference TRBV7-9 and TRBJ2-1): DTGVSQNPRHKITKRGQNVTFRCDPISEHNRLYWYRQTLGQGPEFLTYFQNEAQLEKSRLLSDRFSAERPKGSFSTLEIQRTEQGDSAMYLCASSPRTRPDEQFFGPGTRLTVL.

The table lists this clonotype with a few counts. This sequence joins TRBV5-1 and TRBJ2-7; either TRBD1 or TRBD2 may fit D (5 bases each). The CDR3 totals 14 residues. Germline CDR1 SGHRS, CDR2 YFSETQ. V shed 3 bases and J shed 3 bases, with 13 bases lying between them. The CDR3 here is CASSSGPDVYEQYF. The CDR3 DNA is TGCGCCAGCAGCTCGGGACCGGATGTCTACGAGCAGTACTTC.